These 5 T cell receptor beta chains were all obtained from the same sample, sequenced in a study of tumor and adjacent non-tumor tissue in lung cancer (dated by TCRdb to the late 2010s). Library preparation used multiplex PCR. Sequencing was carried out with an Illumina HiSeq 2500. Following protocols modified from ARM-PCR, the researchers constructed TCRbeta libraries through three rounds of nested PCR with primers (Table S4). TCRdb reprocessed the public reads (quality trimming at Q25 with fastp, clone calling with MiXCR) and kept in-frame beta chains. Identical CDR3 protein sequences are pooled into one entry, listed with their most common genes and DNA. The sample table lists 90,000 to 100,000 distinct CDR3 sequences, approximately 80% of them with a count of one. Of the sample, more than 25% is held by the ten largest clones. RNA was isolated from bulk, unsorted tissue, and RNA quality was assessed with a NanoDrop ND-1000 and an Agilent 2100. Distant non-tumor tissue taken more than 3 cm from the tumor edge was used as the normal lung sample.

Material for sequencing was distant non-tumor lung tissue. These receptors all come from a man in his 60s with small cell lung cancer.

This clonotype occurred a few times. As the CDR3 is not closed by the conserved phenylalanine or tryptophan, this likely results from a read error. V usage is TRBV11-2 and J usage is TRBJ2-1; 10 bases fit TRBD2. From germline, CDR1 is SGHAT and CDR2 FQNNGV. This CDR3 has 19 amino acids. For the CDR3, the DNA is TGTGCTAGCAGCTCCGGGGGGGGGACTAGCGTGAGTATCTATAATAAGCAGTTCTAC. Translation: CASSSGGGTSVSIYNKQFY.

J is TRBJ2-1 and V is TRBV11-1; D could derive from TRBD1 or TRBD2 (5 bases each). Germline CDR1 reads SGHAT; CDR2 reads FQDESV (reference sequence). CDR3 length: 15 amino acids. V shed 2 bases and J shed 4 bases, with 12 bases lying between them. The CDR3 sequence is CASSLCPGLYNEQFF. CDR3 sequence (DNA): TGTGCCAGCAGCTTATGCCCGGGGCTATACAATGAGCAGTTCTTC.

Concerning this clonotype: An end of the junction does not agree with germline; a read error may underlie this. The rearrangement joins TRBV12-3 or TRBV12-4 to TRBJ2-3, with 12 positions matching TRBD1. The CDR3 extends over 18 amino acids. The CDR3 protein is CASSFQLGGQGAHDTQYF. CDR3 in DNA: TGTGCCAGCAGTTTCCAGCTGGGGGGACAGGGGGCGCATGATACTCAGTATTTT.

This clonotype has just one count. It is likely a read error, because the conserved phenylalanine at the end of the CDR3 is missing. The V and J genes are TRBV10-2 and TRBJ1-2, with a weak D call TRBD1 (6 bases). The CDR3 has 13 residues. In germline, CDR1 is WSHSY, CDR2 SAAADI. CDR3 nucleotides: TGCGCCAGGAGTGACTCCAGGGGCAATGGCTACACCCTC. Translating gives CARSDSRGNGYTL.

The rearrangement links TRBV6-1 to TRBJ2-3; possibly TRBD2 for D (6 bases). Germline V gene data show CDR1 as MNHNS and CDR2 as SASEGT. The CDR3 covers 18 residues. V shed 9 bases and J shed 11 bases, with 36 bases lying between them. The CDR3 DNA reads TGTGCCAGGAGCTCCTTAGGGACGGGACTCTTGGGCCCGGAGCAGCAGTATTTT. It specifies CARSSLGTGLLGPEQQYF.